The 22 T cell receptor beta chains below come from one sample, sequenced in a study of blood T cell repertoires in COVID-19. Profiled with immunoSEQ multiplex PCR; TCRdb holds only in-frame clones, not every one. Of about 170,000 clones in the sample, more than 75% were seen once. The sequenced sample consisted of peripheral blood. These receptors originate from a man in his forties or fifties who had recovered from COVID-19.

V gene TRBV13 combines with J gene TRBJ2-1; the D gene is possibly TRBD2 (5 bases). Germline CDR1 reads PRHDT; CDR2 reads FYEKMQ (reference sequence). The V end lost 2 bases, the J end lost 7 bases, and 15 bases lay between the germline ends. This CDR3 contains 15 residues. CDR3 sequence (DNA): TGTGCCAGCAGCTTACTGGGGAGCCCTAAAAATGAGCAGTTCTTC. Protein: CASSLLGSPKNEQFF.

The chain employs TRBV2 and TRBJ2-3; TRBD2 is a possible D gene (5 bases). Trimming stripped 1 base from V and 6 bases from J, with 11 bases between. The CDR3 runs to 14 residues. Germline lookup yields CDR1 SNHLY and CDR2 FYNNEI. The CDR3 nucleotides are TGTGCCAGCAGTGAAGGTGTCGGGAAGGATACGCAGTATTTT. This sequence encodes CASSEGVGKDTQYF.

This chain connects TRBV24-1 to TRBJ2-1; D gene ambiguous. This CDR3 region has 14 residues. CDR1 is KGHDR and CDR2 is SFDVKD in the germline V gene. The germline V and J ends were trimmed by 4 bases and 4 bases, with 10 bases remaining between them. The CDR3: CATSESPVYNEQFF. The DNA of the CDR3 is TGTGCCACCAGTGAGTCGCCAGTGTACAATGAGCAGTTCTTC.

The CDR3 here is CASSDLGHGAWDTQYF. CDR3 bases: TGTGCCAGCAGTGATTTGGGACACGGGGCGTGGGATACGCAGTATTTT. The J gene is TRBJ2-3, the V gene TRBV6-1; D is perhaps TRBD1 (6 bases). The length of the CDR3 is 16 residues. Germline CDR1 reads MNHNS; CDR2 reads SASEGT. The V gene lost 3 bases and the J gene lost 6 bases, with 19 bases spanning the gap.

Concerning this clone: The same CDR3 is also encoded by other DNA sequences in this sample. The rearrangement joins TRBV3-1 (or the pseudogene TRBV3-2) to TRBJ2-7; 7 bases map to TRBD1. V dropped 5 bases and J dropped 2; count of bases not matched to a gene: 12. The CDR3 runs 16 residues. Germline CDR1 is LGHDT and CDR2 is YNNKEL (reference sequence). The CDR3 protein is CASSSRDRGFPYEQYF. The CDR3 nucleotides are TGTGCCAGCAGCTCCCGGGACAGAGGATTTCCCTACGAGCAGTACTTC.

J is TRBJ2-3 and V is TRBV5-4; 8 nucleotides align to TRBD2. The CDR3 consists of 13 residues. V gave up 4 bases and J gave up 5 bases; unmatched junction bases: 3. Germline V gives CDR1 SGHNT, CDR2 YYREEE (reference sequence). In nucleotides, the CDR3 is TGTGCCAGCAGCACCACTAGCGGAGATACGCAGTATTTT. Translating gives CASSTTSGDTQYF.

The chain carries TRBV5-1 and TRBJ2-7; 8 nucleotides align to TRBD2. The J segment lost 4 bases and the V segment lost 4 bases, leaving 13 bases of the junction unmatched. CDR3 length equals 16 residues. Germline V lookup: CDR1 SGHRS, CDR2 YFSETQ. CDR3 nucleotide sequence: TGCGCCAGCAGCCCCGGAGCTGGGACTAGAGGGTACGAGCAGTACTTC. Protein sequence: CASSPGAGTRGYEQYF.

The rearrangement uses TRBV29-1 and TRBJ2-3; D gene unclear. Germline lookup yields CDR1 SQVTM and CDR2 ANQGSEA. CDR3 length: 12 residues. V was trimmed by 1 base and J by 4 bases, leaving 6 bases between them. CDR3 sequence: CSVEAPADTQYF. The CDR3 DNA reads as TGCAGCGTTGAAGCCCCGGCAGATACGCAGTATTTT.

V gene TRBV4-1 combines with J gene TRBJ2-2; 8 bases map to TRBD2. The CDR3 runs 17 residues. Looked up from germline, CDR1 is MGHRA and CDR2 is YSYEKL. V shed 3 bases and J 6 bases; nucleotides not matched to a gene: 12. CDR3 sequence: CASSHVRGGQPPGELFF. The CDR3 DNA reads TGCGCCAGCAGCCACGTCCGGGGGGGCCAACCACCCGGGGAGCTGTTTTTT.

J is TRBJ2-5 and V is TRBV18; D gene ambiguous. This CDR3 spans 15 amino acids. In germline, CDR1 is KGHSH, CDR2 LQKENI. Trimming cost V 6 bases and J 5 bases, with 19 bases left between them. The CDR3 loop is CASSSERGPTETQYF. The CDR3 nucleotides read TGTGCCAGCTCGTCCGAGAGAGGCCCCACCGAGACCCAGTACTTC.

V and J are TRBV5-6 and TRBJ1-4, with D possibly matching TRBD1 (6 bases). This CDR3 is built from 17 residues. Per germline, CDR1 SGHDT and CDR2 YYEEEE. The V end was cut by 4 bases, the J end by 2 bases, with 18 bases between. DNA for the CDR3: TGTGCCAGCAGCCAATTGTGGGGGGGCAGGACTAATGAAAAACTGTTTTTT. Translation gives CASSQLWGGRTNEKLFF. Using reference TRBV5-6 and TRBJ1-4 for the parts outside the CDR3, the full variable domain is DAGVTQSPTHLIKTRGQQVTLRCSPKSGHDTVSWYQQALGQGPQFIFQYYEEEERQRGNFPDRFSGHQFPNYSSELNVNALLLGDSALYLCASSQLWGGRTNEKLFFGSGTQLSVL.

The CDR3 protein is CASSLLRQGTVANTEAFF. CDR3 DNA sequence: TGTGCCAGCAGCTTATTAAGACAGGGGACGGTGGCGAACACTGAAGCTTTCTTT. The chain joins TRBV7-6 to TRBJ1-1, with 8 bases lining up with TRBD1. The CDR3 length is 18 residues. Germline-derived CDR1 and CDR2 are SGHVS and FNYEAQ. V gave up 2 bases and J gave up 1 base; unmatched junction bases: 12.

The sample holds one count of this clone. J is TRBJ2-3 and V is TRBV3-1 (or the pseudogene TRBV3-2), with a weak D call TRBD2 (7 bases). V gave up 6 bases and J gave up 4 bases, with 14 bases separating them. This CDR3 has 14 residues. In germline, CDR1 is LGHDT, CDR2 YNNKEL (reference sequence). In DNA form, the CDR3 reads TGTGCCAGCAGGATTAAGGGGGGGGCAGATACGCAGTATTTT. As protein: CASRIKGGADTQYF.

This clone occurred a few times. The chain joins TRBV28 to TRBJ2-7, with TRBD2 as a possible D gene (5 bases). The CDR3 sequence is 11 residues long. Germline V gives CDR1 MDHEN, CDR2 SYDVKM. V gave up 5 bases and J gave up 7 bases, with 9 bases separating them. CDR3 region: CASSDPGEQYF. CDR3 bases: TGTGCCAGCAGTGACCCGGGGGAGCAGTACTTC.

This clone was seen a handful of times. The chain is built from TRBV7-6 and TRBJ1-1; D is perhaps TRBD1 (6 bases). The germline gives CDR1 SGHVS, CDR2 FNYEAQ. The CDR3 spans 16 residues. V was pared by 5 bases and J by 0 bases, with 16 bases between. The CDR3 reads CASSRPGGGLNTEAFF. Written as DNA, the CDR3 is TGTGCCAGCAGCAGACCAGGCGGGGGCCTGAACACTGAAGCTTTCTTT.

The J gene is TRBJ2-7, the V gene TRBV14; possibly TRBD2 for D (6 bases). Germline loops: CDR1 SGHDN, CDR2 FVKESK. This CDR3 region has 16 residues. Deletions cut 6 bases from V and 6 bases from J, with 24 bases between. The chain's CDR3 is CASSPRDSLWRSEQYF. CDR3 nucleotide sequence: TGTGCCAGCAGTCCCCGGGACTCCCTTTGGAGGTCCGAGCAGTACTTC.

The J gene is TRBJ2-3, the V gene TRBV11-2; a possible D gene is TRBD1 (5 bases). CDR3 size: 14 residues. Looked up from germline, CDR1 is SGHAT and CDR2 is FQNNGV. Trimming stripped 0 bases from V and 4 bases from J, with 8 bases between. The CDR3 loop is CASSLDRGPDTQYF. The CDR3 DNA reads TGTGCCAGCAGCTTAGATAGGGGCCCAGATACGCAGTATTTT. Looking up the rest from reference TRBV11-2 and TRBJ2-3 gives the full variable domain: EAGVAQSPRYKIIEKRQSVAFWCNPISGHATLYWYQQILGQGPKLLIQFQNNGVVDDSQLPKDRFSAERLKGVDSTLKIQPAKLEDSAVYLCASSLDRGPDTQYFGPGTRLTVL.

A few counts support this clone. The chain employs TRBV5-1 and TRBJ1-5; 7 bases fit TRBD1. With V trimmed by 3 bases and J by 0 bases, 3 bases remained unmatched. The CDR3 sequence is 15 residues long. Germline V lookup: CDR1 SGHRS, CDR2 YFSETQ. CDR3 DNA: TGCGCCAGCAGCTGGACAGGAAATAGCAATCAGCCCCAGCATTTT. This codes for CASSWTGNSNQPQHF.

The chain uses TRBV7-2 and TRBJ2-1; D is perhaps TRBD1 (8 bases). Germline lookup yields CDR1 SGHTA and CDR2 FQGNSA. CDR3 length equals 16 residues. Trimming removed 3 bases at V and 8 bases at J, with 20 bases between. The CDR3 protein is CASSFFAGVQGDEQFF. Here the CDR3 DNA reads TGTGCCAGCAGCTTTTTTGCGGGGGTACAGGGGGATGAGCAGTTCTTC. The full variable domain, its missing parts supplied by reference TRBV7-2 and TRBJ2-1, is GAGVSQSPSNKVTEKGKDVELRCDPISGHTALYWYRQSLGQGLEFLIYFQGNSAPDKSGLPSDRFSAERTGGSVSTLTIQRTQQEDSAVYLCASSFFAGVQGDEQFFGPGTRLTVL.

CDR3 amino acids: CASRQGAYGYTF. In DNA form, the CDR3 reads TGTGCCAGCAGACAGGGGGCCTATGGCTACACCTTC. This chain uses TRBV6-5 with TRBJ1-2; 9 bases line up with TRBD1. The germline CDR1 and CDR2 sequences are MNHEY and SVGAGI. V gave up 6 bases and J gave up 4 bases; unmatched junction bases: 0. CDR3 length equals 12 residues.

The CDR3 DNA reads as TGCGCCAGCAGCCAGGCGTCGGCAGGGGGCAGTTACGAGCAGTACTTC. It yields the protein CASSQASAGGSYEQYF. The V call is TRBV4-3, the J call TRBJ2-7; TRBD1 agrees at 8 bases. The CDR3 is made up of 16 amino acids. CDR1 and CDR2 from the germline V gene are LGHNA and YSLEER. V lost 3 bases to trimming and J lost 4 bases; unmatched junction nucleotides: 11.

DNA for the CDR3: TGTGCCAGCAGTAGCGGGGCTACCTACGAGCAGTACTTC. Amino acids: CASSSGATYEQYF. The rearrangement joins TRBV7-3 to TRBJ2-7; 8 nucleotides line up with TRBD2. V shed 6 bases and J 2 bases; nucleotides not matched to a gene: 3. CDR3 length equals 13 residues. The germline CDR1 and CDR2 sequences are SGHTA and FQGTGA.